A single sample gave rise to the 29 T cell receptor beta chains below, sequenced in a study of molecular identifiers for immune sequencing clone quantification. One entry per CDR3 protein, called by TCRdb with MiXCR from the PCR reads. The table records just under 650,000 distinct CDR3 sequences, less than 20% of them present only once. The sequenced sample was naive CD8+ T cells from blood, with Jurkat cell RNA spiked in. Subset specified: FACS-sorted CD8+CD4-CCR7+CD45RA+ naive T cells. The receptors derive from a human donor in good health. Some libraries in this study had Jurkat cell RNA spiked in.

This clonotype was observed a handful of times. This rearrangement joins TRBV6-2 or TRBV6-3 to TRBJ2-7; TRBD1 aligns across 7 bases. Per germline, CDR1 MNHEY and CDR2 SVGEGT. CDR3 size: 15 residues. The V segment lost 7 bases and the J segment 2 bases; nucleotides outside the gene matches: 11. CDR3 amino acids: CASNSGRQGTYEQYF. The CDR3 bases are TGTGCCAGCAATTCGGGAAGACAGGGAACCTACGAGCAGTACTTC.

A remark on this clonotype: This clone may be a read error of a much larger clone one base away. J is TRBJ2-7 and V is TRBV27, with TRBD2 matching over 9 bases. Trimming at V came to 6 bases and at J to 0 bases, leaving 21 bases not matched to a gene. Germline CDR1 is MNHEY and CDR2 is SMNVEV (reference sequence). This CDR3 comprises 20 residues. CDR3 residues: CASSSLSGASGDTSSYEQYF. For the CDR3, the DNA is TGTGCCAGCAGCTCACTCTCCGGGGCTAGCGGGGACACTAGCTCCTACGAGCAGTACTTC.

The chain has TRBV10-2 and TRBJ2-2, with D perhaps being TRBD1 or TRBD2 (5 bases each). CDR3 length: 13 residues. Trimming cost V 7 bases and J 7 bases, with 13 bases left between them. Germline CDR1 reads WSHSY; CDR2 reads SAAADI. CDR3 loop: CASTIGAGGELFF. CDR3 in DNA: TGCGCCAGCACTATCGGGGCAGGCGGGGAGCTGTTTTTT.

The V gene is TRBV27, the J gene TRBJ2-5, with 7 bases fitting TRBD2. Germline V gives CDR1 MNHEY, CDR2 SMNVEV (reference sequence). CDR3 length equals 17 residues. V was pared by 0 bases and J by 6 bases, with 13 bases of the junction left unmatched. CDR3 loop: CASSLSWTRRGLKTQYF. The CDR3 nucleotides are TGTGCCAGCAGTTTATCCTGGACTAGGCGGGGGTTAAAGACCCAGTACTTC.

The chain uses TRBV7-3 and TRBJ2-3, with 8 positions matching TRBD2. This CDR3 is 15 amino acids long. V dropped 3 bases and J dropped 6; count of bases not matched to a gene: 8. CDR1 and CDR2 from the germline V gene are SGHTA and FQGTGA. CDR3 amino acids: CASSFSGGEGDTQYF. The CDR3 region has the DNA TGTGCCAGCAGCTTCTCGGGAGGGGAAGGTGATACGCAGTATTTT.

Only a few counts were recorded for this clonotype. The rearrangement uses TRBV9 and TRBJ2-7, with D possibly called TRBD1 or TRBD2 (5 bases each). V lost 0 bases, J lost 6 bases, and 13 bases lay in between. CDR1 SGDLS and CDR2 YYNGEE come from the germline V gene. The CDR3 covers 14 residues. CDR3 nucleotides: TGTGCCAGCAGCGTAGAGGGGCGTGGGGGCGAGCAGTACTTC. Amino acid sequence: CASSVEGRGGEQYF.

This clonotype was counted many times. The rearrangement joins TRBV6-2 or TRBV6-3 to TRBJ2-2; 9 positions agree with TRBD1. The CDR3 loop spans 16 amino acids. Germline CDR1 is MNHEY and CDR2 is SVGEGT. The J segment lost 4 bases and the V segment lost 7 bases, leaving 10 bases of the junction unmatched. The CDR3 nucleotides read TGTGCCAGCACCCTGGAGGACAGGGGACCCACCGGGGAGCTGTTTTTT. Translating gives CASTLEDRGPTGELFF.

The chain couples TRBV4-1 to TRBJ2-1; D is undetermined. The CDR3 runs 12 residues. V lost 5 bases, J lost 9 bases, and 11 bases lay in between. Germline assignment: CDR1 MGHRA and CDR2 YSYEKL. This CDR3 reads CASSTVVGEQFF. The DNA of the CDR3 is TGCGCCAGCAGCACAGTGGTTGGTGAGCAGTTCTTC.

This clonotype has ten or more counts. The J gene is TRBJ1-1, the V gene TRBV13, with 10 bases that match TRBD1. Germline CDR1 reads PRHDT; CDR2 reads FYEKMQ (reference sequence). J gave up 6 bases and V 5 bases, and 6 bases lay outside the gene matches. The CDR3 is 14 residues long. The CDR3 DNA follows: TGTGCCAGCAGCGTAGCGACAGGGGGCCCTGAAGCTTTCTTT. Translated: CASSVATGGPEAFF.

This clonotype was counted ten times or more. J is TRBJ2-1 and V is TRBV20-1; 9 bases are shared with TRBD1. The junction had 6 bases not matched to a gene; V was cut back by 2 bases and J by 1 base. The CDR3 contains 16 residues. The germline V gene has CDR1 DFQATT and CDR2 SNEGSKA (reference sequence). The CDR3 protein is CSARFGTGISYNEQFF. CDR3 nucleotides: TGCAGTGCTAGATTCGGGACAGGGATATCCTACAATGAGCAGTTCTTC.

The sample holds a few counts of this clonotype. This chain links TRBV29-1 with TRBJ2-1, with 11 bases lining up with TRBD1. The CDR3 sequence is 17 residues long. The J segment lost 5 bases and the V segment lost 0 bases, leaving 9 bases of the junction unmatched. The V gene's germline CDR1 is SQVTM and CDR2 ANQGSEA. CDR3 sequence (DNA): TGCAGCGTTGAAGATCTCCTCGGACAGGGGGCCCACAATGAGCAGTTCTTC. Translated: CSVEDLLGQGAHNEQFF.

The CDR3 nucleotides read TGTGCCTGGAGTACTGACGGGCAAGCGCAGTATTTT. Translated: CAWSTDGQAQYF. The J gene is TRBJ2-3, the V gene TRBV30; D not resolved. The CDR3 sequence is 12 residues long. V lost 2 bases, J lost 10 bases, and 13 bases lay in between. Per the germline V gene, CDR1 is GTSNPN and CDR2 is SVGIG (reference sequence).

This clonotype was observed many times. V is TRBV12-3 or TRBV12-4 and J is TRBJ1-1, with 11 bases aligning to TRBD1. CDR3 length: 15 amino acids. Trimming cost V 5 bases and J 2 bases; bases outside gene matches: 4. The CDR3 region is CASSTGQGVNTEAFF. The DNA for the CDR3 is TGTGCCAGCAGTACGGGACAGGGGGTAAACACTGAAGCTTTCTTT.

Comment on this clonotype: Sequence at one end of the junction differs from germline and may be a read error. The rearrangement joins TRBV19 to TRBJ1-5; TRBD1 aligns across 7 bases. CDR3 length: 17 amino acids. From germline, CDR1 is LNHDA and CDR2 SQIVND (reference sequence). The CDR3 DNA sequence: TGTGCCAGTAGTATAGGACAGGGACTCTCTAGCAATCAGCCCCAGCTTTTT. This codes for CASSIGQGLSSNQPQLF.

There are many counts of this clonotype. The chain has TRBV12-5 and TRBJ2-3; the match to TRBD1 covers 9 bases. The CDR3 runs to 16 residues. Trimming at V came to 0 bases and at J to 5 bases, leaving 6 bases not matched to a gene. Germline loops: CDR1 LGHNT, CDR2 FRNRAP. This CDR3 reads CASGLVQGAPRDTQYF. CDR3 bases: TGTGCTAGTGGTTTGGTACAGGGGGCGCCGAGAGATACGCAGTATTTT.

At least ten counts were recorded for this clonotype. V gene TRBV30 combines with J gene TRBJ1-1, with D perhaps TRBD1 (5 bases). In germline, CDR1 is GTSNPN, CDR2 SVGIG (reference sequence). CDR3 length equals 13 residues. The germline V and J ends were trimmed by 3 bases and 1 base, with 9 bases remaining between them. Here the CDR3 reads CAWSRGWNTEAFF. The CDR3 region has the DNA TGTGCCTGGAGCCGGGGGTGGAACACTGAAGCTTTCTTT.

V is TRBV12-3 or TRBV12-4 and J is TRBJ2-1, with 9 bases identical to TRBD2. This CDR3 spans 16 amino acids. V trimming: 0 bases; J trimming: 2 bases; junction bases outside the gene matches: 2. CDR3 coding DNA: TGTGCCAGCAGTTTAGCGCGCGGGGGGGCCTACAATGAGCAGTTCTTC. Protein product: CASSLARGGAYNEQFF.

V usage is TRBV4-1 and J usage is TRBJ2-1; D perhaps matches TRBD2 (6 bases). Germline CDR1 MGHRA, CDR2 YSYEKL. The CDR3 totals 17 residues. The V and J ends lost 0 bases and 0 bases respectively, with 12 bases between them. The CDR3 sequence: CASSQDLVTSSYNEQFF. For the CDR3, the DNA is TGCGCCAGCAGCCAAGATCTAGTGACTAGCTCCTACAATGAGCAGTTCTTC.

This clonotype was seen repeatedly, ten times or more. This chain joins TRBV20-1 and TRBJ2-3, with TRBD1 matching 11 bases. The V segment lost 6 bases and the J segment 4 bases; nucleotides outside the gene matches: 6. This CDR3 is built from 14 residues. CDR1 and CDR2 from the germline V gene are DFQATT and SNEGSKA (reference sequence). CDR3 residues: CSATDRGLADTQYF. DNA of the CDR3: TGCAGTGCCACGGACAGGGGGCTAGCAGATACGCAGTATTTT.

This clonotype was observed a few times. The V and J genes are TRBV20-1 and TRBJ2-3, with 10 nucleotides matching TRBD2. CDR3 length equals 18 residues. CDR1 is DFQATT and CDR2 is SNEGSKA in the germline V gene (reference sequence). J was trimmed by 4 bases and V by 0 bases; bases with no gene match: 13. CDR3 sequence (DNA): TGCAGTGCTAGAGACTACCAACTAGCGGGGTACTTGTCAGATACGCAGTATTTT. This gives the protein CSARDYQLAGYLSDTQYF.

Many counts were recorded for this clonotype. This sequence joins TRBV7-9 and TRBJ2-5, with D perhaps matching TRBD1 or TRBD2 (5 bases each). Germline CDR1 SEHNR, CDR2 FQNEAQ (reference sequence). The ends were cut back, 7 bases at V and 1 base at J, with 10 bases in the middle. The CDR3 length is 13 residues. DNA for the CDR3: TGTGCCAGCATCAGGGACCCCCAAGAGACCCAGTACTTC. Amino acid sequence: CASIRDPQETQYF.

There are many counts of this clonotype. The V and J genes are TRBV7-9 and TRBJ2-3; no clear D gene. CDR1 and CDR2 (germline): SEHNR, FQNEAQ (reference sequence). The length of the CDR3 is 13 residues. The V end lost 7 bases, the J end lost 6 bases, and 14 bases lay between the germline ends. The chain's CDR3 is CASIKAWADTQYF. CDR3 sequence (DNA): TGTGCCAGCATCAAAGCATGGGCTGATACGCAGTATTTT.

This clonotype was recorded many times. V is TRBV19 and J is TRBJ1-5, with a weak D call TRBD1 (5 bases). Per germline, CDR1 LNHDA and CDR2 SQIVND (reference sequence). The V gene lost 7 bases and the J gene lost 0 bases, with 13 bases spanning the gap. The CDR3 has 15 residues. The CDR3 DNA reads as TGTGCCAGTACCCCGGGACTCCATAGCAATCAGCCCCAGCATTTT. As protein: CASTPGLHSNQPQHF.

A word on this clonotype: A junction end diverges from the germline sequence, so it may reflect a read error. This chain connects TRBV9 to TRBJ2-2, with 9 positions matching TRBD1. CDR1 is SGDLS, CDR2 YYNGEE, per germline. CDR3 size: 18 residues. The CDR3: CASSVSGTGISNTGGLFF. In nucleotides, the CDR3 is TGTGCCAGCAGCGTATCCGGGACAGGGATCTCAAACACCGGGGGGCTGTTTTTT. Variable domain in full (rest from reference TRBV9 and TRBJ2-2): DSGVTQTPKHLITATGQRVTLRCSPRSGDLSVYWYQQSLDQGLQFLIQYYNGEERAKGNILERFSAQQFPDLHSELNLSSLELGDSALYFCASSVSGTGISNTGGLFFGEGSRLTVL.

V is TRBV7-9 and J is TRBJ2-7; TRBD1 aligns across 10 bases. In germline, CDR1 is SEHNR, CDR2 FQNEAQ (reference sequence). This CDR3 has 16 residues. J gave up 2 bases and V 0 bases, and 4 bases lay outside the gene matches. CDR3 amino acids: CASSLAYGTGAYEQYF. In nucleotides, the CDR3 is TGTGCCAGCAGCTTAGCTTATGGGACAGGGGCCTACGAGCAGTACTTC.

This clonotype was found many times. The chain couples TRBV7-9 to TRBJ2-7, with D tentatively TRBD2 (6 bases). V lost 5 bases to trimming and J lost 2 bases, with 13 bases between them. Germline V lookup: CDR1 SEHNR, CDR2 FQNEAQ (reference sequence). The CDR3 is 14 residues long. The CDR3 region is CASSPAGTTYEQYF. CDR3 in DNA: TGTGCCAGCAGCCCAGCGGGCACGACCTACGAGCAGTACTTC.

Many counts were recorded for this clonotype. The rearrangement joins TRBV24-1 to TRBJ2-1; unclear D gene. This CDR3 is built from 16 residues. The V gene lost 7 bases and the J gene lost 5 bases, with 20 bases spanning the gap. Germline V gene lookup returns CDR1 KGHDR and CDR2 SFDVKD. CDR3 bases: TGTGCCACCAGCGGAGAAATCGCTGGGCATAACAATGAGCAGTTCTTC. It specifies CATSGEIAGHNNEQFF.

There are many counts of this clonotype. This chain links TRBV4-3 with TRBJ2-7; D perhaps matches TRBD2 (6 bases). Germline V CDR1 and CDR2: LGHNA, YSLEER. The CDR3 extends over 15 amino acids. Trimming shortened V by 2 bases and J by 4 bases, and 15 bases separated the two germline ends. CDR3 residues: CASSQRGSRAYEQYF. As DNA, the CDR3 is TGCGCCAGCAGCCAACGGGGGTCGCGAGCTTACGAGCAGTACTTC.

This clonotype was counted many times. The rearrangement links TRBV28 to TRBJ2-7, with D perhaps matching TRBD1 or TRBD2 (5 bases each). V lost 8 bases and J lost 3, with 17 bases in between. Germline lookup yields CDR1 MDHEN and CDR2 SYDVKM. The CDR3 runs 14 residues. The CDR3 is CASEGKTNLYEQYF. The CDR3 DNA follows: TGTGCCAGCGAGGGGAAGACAAATCTCTACGAGCAGTACTTC.